This T cell receptor beta chain was identified during a study of beta chain features in type 1 diabetes. As for this clone: Its antigen is unidentified.

Every bit of the isolated RNA underwent reverse transcription, so sequencing read expressed TCRB transcripts. Roughly 3.57 million reads on average were seen across naive, central memory and regulatory T cell samples. This table comes from immunoSEQ multiplex PCR, and its TCRdb copy is limited to in-frame clones, with some not included. The sample has about 60,000 clones; roughly three fifths are singletons. There are 15 residues in the CDR3. Germline V gene sequence: CDR1 MNHNY, CDR2 SVGAGI (reference sequence). V shed 6 bases and J 4 bases; nucleotides not matched to a gene: 3. Whole-study results and caveats: Patients with type 1 diabetes carried fewer insertions and had more deletions at their VDJ junctions. Moderate but significant shortening of TCRB CDR3s was recorded in all four CD4+ subsets from Type 1 diabetes patients.

The TCR was taken from a woman younger than 35 in good health. V gene TRBV6-6 combines with J gene TRBJ2-1; 13 positions match TRBD2. The specimen sequenced was Tregs from blood. The CDR3 here is CASRPTSGRYNEQFF. The DNA of the CDR3 is TGTGCCAGCAGACCGACTAGCGGGAGGTACAATGAGCAGTTCTTC.